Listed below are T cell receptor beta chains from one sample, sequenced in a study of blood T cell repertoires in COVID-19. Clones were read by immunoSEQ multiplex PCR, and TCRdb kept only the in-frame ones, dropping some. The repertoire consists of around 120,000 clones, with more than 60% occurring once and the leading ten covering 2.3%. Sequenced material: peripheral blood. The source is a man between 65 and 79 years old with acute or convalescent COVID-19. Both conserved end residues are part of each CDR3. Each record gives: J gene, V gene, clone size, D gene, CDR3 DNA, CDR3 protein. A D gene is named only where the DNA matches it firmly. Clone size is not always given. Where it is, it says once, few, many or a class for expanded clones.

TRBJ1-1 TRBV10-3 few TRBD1 TGTGCCATCAGTGAGTCCGGGACAGGGGCGGCTGAAGCTTTCTTT CAISESGTGAAEAFF
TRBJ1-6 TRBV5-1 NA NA TGCGCCAGCAGCTTGGAGAGCGGCAATTCACCCCTCCACTTT CASSLESGNSPLHF
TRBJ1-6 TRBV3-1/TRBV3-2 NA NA TGTGCCAGCAGCCAGTCCCTCGGTGAATCACCCCTCCACTTT CASSQSLGESPLHF
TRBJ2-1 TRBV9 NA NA TGTGCCAGCAGCGTCCGGGCCCCAGGGAATGAGCAGTTCTTC CASSVRAPGNEQFF
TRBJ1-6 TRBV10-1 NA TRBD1 TGCGCCAGCAGCACACAGGGGAAGAATTCACCCCTCCACTTT CASSTQGKNSPLHF
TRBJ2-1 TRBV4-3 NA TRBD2 TGCGCCAGCAGCCTCTCGACTAGCGGGGGAATCAATGAGCAGTTCTTC CASSLSTSGGINEQFF
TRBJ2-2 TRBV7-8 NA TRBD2 TGTGCCAGCAGCTTAACCTTAGCGGGGGGGCCTCGGACCGGGGAGCTGTTTTTT CASSLTLAGGPRTGELFF
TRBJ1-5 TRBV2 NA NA TGTGCCAGCAGTGACGTGGGAGGCGGTGGCAATCAGCCCCAGCATTTT CASSDVGGGGNQPQHF
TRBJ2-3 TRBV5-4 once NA TGTGCCAGCAGCTTAAGAGGGGGACGAGATACGCAGTATTTT CASSLRGGRDTQYF
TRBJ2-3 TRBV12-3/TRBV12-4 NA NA TGTGCCAGCAGTTTGGGGGCGACAGATACGCAGTATTTT CASSLGATDTQYF
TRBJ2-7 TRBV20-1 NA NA TGCAGTGCTAGTTTGTCACAGGGTAGAGCCTACGAGCAGTACTTC CSASLSQGRAYEQYF
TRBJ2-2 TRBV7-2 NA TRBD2 TGTGCCAGCAGCCCAGGGTCACTAGCGGGGGCGGGCGGGGAGCTGTTTTTT CASSPGSLAGAGGELFF
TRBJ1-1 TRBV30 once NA TGTGCCTGGGGAGGTATGTACACTGAAGCTTTCTTT CAWGGMYTEAFF
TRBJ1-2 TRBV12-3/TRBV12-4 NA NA TGTGCCAGCACCACATTGGTTACTGGCTACACCTTC CASTTLVTGYTF
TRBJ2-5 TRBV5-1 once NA TGCGCCAGCAGCTTTCCGGGACCGCTGGCGGGGCGTCAAGAGACCCAGTACTTC CASSFPGPLAGRQETQYF
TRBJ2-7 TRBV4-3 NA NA TGCGCCAGCAGCCAGGGGCGGCGGACAGCATCCTACGAGCAGTACTTC CASSQGRRTASYEQYF
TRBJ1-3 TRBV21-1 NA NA TGTGCCAGCCGGAGATCTGAACAGAAGGGGTCAGTCTCCGACGGGCACACCATATATTTT CASRRSEQKGSVSDGHTIYF
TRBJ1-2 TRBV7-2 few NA TGTGCCAGCAGCTTAGCGTCCACAGGGCTTAACTATGGCTACACCTTC CASSLASTGLNYGYTF
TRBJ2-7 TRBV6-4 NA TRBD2 TGTGCCAGCAGTGCACTAGCGGGGGAAGGGGAGCAGTACTTC CASSALAGEGEQYF
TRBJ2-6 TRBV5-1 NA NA TGCGCCAGCAGCTCACGCAGGGAACTCTCTGGGGCCAACGTCCTGACTTTC CASSSRRELSGANVLTF
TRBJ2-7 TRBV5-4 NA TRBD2 TGTGCCAGCAGGTGGTCGATTAGCGGGGGGGCAGGGGAAGAGCAGTACTTC CASRWSISGGAGEEQYF
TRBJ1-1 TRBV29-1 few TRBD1 TGCAGCGGGGACAGGGGGATGAACACTGAAGCTTTCTTT CSGDRGMNTEAFF
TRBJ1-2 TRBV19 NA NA TGTGCCAGTAGTTTAACCGTATCCAGGGATGGCTACACCTTC CASSLTVSRDGYTF
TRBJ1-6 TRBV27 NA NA TGTGCCAGCAGGCCCAGGGGATCCTATAATTCACCCCTCCACTTT CASRPRGSYNSPLHF
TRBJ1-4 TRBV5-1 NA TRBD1 TGCGCCAGCAGCCCAAGGACAGGGGATGAAAAACTGTTTTTT CASSPRTGDEKLFF
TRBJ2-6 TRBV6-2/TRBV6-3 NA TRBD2 TGTGCCAGCAGTCTCCACCGGGGGGTAGCGGGGGCCAACGTCCTGACTTTC CASSLHRGVAGANVLTF
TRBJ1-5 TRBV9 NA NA TGTGCCAGCAGCGAGGCAGGTTATAGCAATCAGCCCCAGCATTTT CASSEAGYSNQPQHF
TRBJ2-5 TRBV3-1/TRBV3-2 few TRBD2 TGTGCCAGCAGCCAAGGGAGCGGGGGGGCCCGGGAGACCCAGTACTTC CASSQGSGGARETQYF
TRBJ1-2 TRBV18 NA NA TGTGCCAGCTCACTTACGGACAGAGCTAACTATGGCTACACCTTC CASSLTDRANYGYTF
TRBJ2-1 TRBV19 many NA TGTGCCAGTAGGGGCAGGGGATACAATGAGCAGTTCTTC CASRGRGYNEQFF
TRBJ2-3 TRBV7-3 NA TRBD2 TGTGCCAGCAGCGTACTAGCGGGGGACACAGATACGCAGTATTTT CASSVLAGDTDTQYF
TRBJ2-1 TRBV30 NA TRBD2 TGTGCCTGGAGCCCCCAGGTTGGGGGGGGGCAGTTCTTC CAWSPQVGGGQFF
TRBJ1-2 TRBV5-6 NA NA TGTGCCAGCAGCCAGGGAAGACGTAATTCTAACTATGGCTACACCTTC CASSQGRRNSNYGYTF
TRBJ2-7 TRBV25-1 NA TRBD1 TGTGCCAGCAGTGCACAGGGGGCTTTTCACGAGCAGTACTTC CASSAQGAFHEQYF
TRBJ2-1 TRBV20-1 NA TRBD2 TGCAGTGCTAGTAATAGCGGGGGGGCGTGGAATGAGCAGTTCTTC CSASNSGGAWNEQFF
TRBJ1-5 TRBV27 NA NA TGTGCCAGCAGTTTATATGTAGGGGAAGGCCAGCCCCAGCATTTT CASSLYVGEGQPQHF
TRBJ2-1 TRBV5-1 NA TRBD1 TGCGCCAGCAGCTTGAGGGGACAGGGAATCCTCGAGCAGTTCTTC CASSLRGQGILEQFF
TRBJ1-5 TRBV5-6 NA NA TGTGCCAGCAGCTTACGGGTTAGCAATCAGCCCCAGCATTTT CASSLRVSNQPQHF
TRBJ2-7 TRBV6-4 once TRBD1 TGTGCCAGCAGAGGGGGACAGCGATACGAGCAGTACTTC CASRGGQRYEQYF
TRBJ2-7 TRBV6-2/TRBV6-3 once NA TGTGCCAGCAGTTCCCCGACAGGAGCCTACGAGCAGTACTTC CASSSPTGAYEQYF
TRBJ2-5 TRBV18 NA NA TGTGCCAGCTCACCAGAGTACCAAGAGACCCAGTACTTC CASSPEYQETQYF
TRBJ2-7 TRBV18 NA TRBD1 TGTGCCAGCTCACCACGGACAGGGGTTTCCGAGCAGTACTTC CASSPRTGVSEQYF
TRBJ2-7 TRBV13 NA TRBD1 TGTGCCAGCAGCCTAGCCTCAGGGGGTCGTTCCTACGAGCAGTACTTC CASSLASGGRSYEQYF
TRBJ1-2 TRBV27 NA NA TGTGCCAGCAGTCCGACAGCCAACTATGGCTACACCTTC CASSPTANYGYTF
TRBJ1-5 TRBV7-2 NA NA TGTGCCAGCAGCGGCGGGGCTCCGTTCCAGCCCCAGCATTTT CASSGGAPFQPQHF